This T cell receptor (beta chain) was captured in a study of cytomegalovirus exposure and HLA in healthy donors. Trimming removed 3 bases from V and 2 bases from J, with 16 bases in between. The length of the CDR3 is 16 residues. Germline values: CDR1 MNHNS, CDR2 SASEGT. As regards this clone: Its specificity is not known.

Study results and caveats: In vitro assays verified that a few CMV-associated chains recognized CMV antigens specifically.

Primers: 60 Vbeta forward and 13 Jbeta reverse. The table came from immunoSEQ multiplex PCR; TCRdb's copy has only in-frame clones and leaves some out. The sample has fewer than 150,000 clones. This receptor was identified in a woman aged 55-70 years in good health and CMV-seronegative. The chain uses TRBV6-1 and TRBJ1-2; weak D call: TRBD1 (5 bases). Input material: PBMCs. CDR3 DNA: TGTGCCAGCAGTGATGAGTTAAGGGGTGACAACTATGGCTACACCTTC. Its translation is CASSDELRGDNYGYTF.